This T cell receptor beta chain was observed in a study of PD-1 blockade in classical Hodgkin lymphoma. Study in general: Patients got intravenous nivolumab 3 mg/kg every 2 weeks.

Findings of the study overall: Complete responders started with a diversity level that resembled newly diagnosed patients at baseline. Nivolumab initiated under 1 year post-ASCT led to patient exclusion.

Trimming pared 1 base from V and 2 bases from J, leaving 11 bases between. Germline CDR1 reads SEHNR; CDR2 reads FQNEAQ (reference sequence). The CDR3 loop spans 15 amino acids. The method was immunoSEQ multiplex PCR; TCRdb's version includes in-frame clones alone and lacks a portion of them. The table records 15,000 to 20,000 clones, approximately 80% of them present only once. Stated time point: cycle 4 day 1 (C4D1), after six to seven weeks of nivolumab. All patients experienced relapse after autologous stem cell transplantation, and brentuximab vedotin exposure was variable. With regard to this clone: What it recognizes is unknown.

This receptor was obtained from a human donor with classical Hodgkin lymphoma. V and J are TRBV7-9 and TRBJ2-5; D call uncertain. The sample consisted of peripheral blood mononuclear cells (PBMCs), taken before the fourth cycle of nivolumab. The CDR3 DNA sequence: TGTGCCAGCAGCTTAGGCATCACACTTCAAGAGACCCAGTACTTC. It translates to CASSLGITLQETQYF. Variable domain in full (rest from reference TRBV7-9 and TRBJ2-5): DTGVSQNPRHKITKRGQNVTFRCDPISEHNRLYWYRQTLGQGPEFLTYFQNEAQLEKSRLLSDRFSAERPKGSFSTLEIQRTEQGDSAMYLCASSLGITLQETQYFGPGTRLLVL.